A selection of T cell receptor beta chains follows, all from one sample in a study of blood T cell repertoires in COVID-19. Produced via immunoSEQ multiplex PCR; TCRdb's table is partial and in-frame only. The sample has 120,000 to 150,000 clones, approximately 87% seen once; the top ten hold 8% to 9%. The sample comprised peripheral blood. The receptors shown here come from a woman aged 45-59 years with active or convalescent COVID-19. Both conserved end residues are part of each CDR3. The order of the fields is CDR3 protein, CDR3 DNA, clone size, V gene, D gene, J gene. The D gene is left open where the match is weak. Where a row states a size, it is once, few, many or the class of an expanded clone; other rows omit it.

CDR3aa: CASSEWEVYEQYF
CDR3nt: TGTGCCAGCAGTGAGTGGGAGGTCTACGAGCAGTACTTC
abundance: .
v_gene: TRBV2
d_gene: .
j_gene: TRBJ2-7

CDR3aa: CASGLVGTGAQVTRRIYEQYF
CDR3nt: TGTGCTAGTGGTTTGGTAGGGACAGGGGCTCAGGTTACGCGGAGGATCTACGAGCAGTACTTC
abundance: .
v_gene: TRBV12-5
d_gene: TRBD1
j_gene: TRBJ2-7

CDR3aa: CAWSVTPSYEQYF
CDR3nt: TGTGCCTGGAGCGTCACACCTAGCTACGAGCAGTACTTC
abundance: .
v_gene: TRBV30
d_gene: .
j_gene: TRBJ2-7

CDR3aa: CASSAGIRDEKLFF
CDR3nt: TGTGCCAGCAGCGCAGGGATCAGGGATGAAAAACTGTTTTTT
abundance: many
v_gene: TRBV14
d_gene: .
j_gene: TRBJ1-4

CDR3aa: CASSQAQTGTNSNQPQHF
CDR3nt: TGCGCCAGCAGCCAGGCTCAGACAGGGACCAATAGCAATCAGCCCCAGCATTTT
abundance: .
v_gene: TRBV4-1
d_gene: TRBD1
j_gene: TRBJ1-5

CDR3aa: CASNAGLGPYEQYF
CDR3nt: TGTGCCAGTAATGCGGGACTAGGACCCTACGAGCAGTACTTC
abundance: .
v_gene: TRBV19
d_gene: TRBD2
j_gene: TRBJ2-7

CDR3aa: CASSSSGDTEAFF
CDR3nt: TGTGCCAGCAGCTCGTCAGGGGACACTGAAGCTTTCTTT
abundance: few
v_gene: TRBV5-4
d_gene: .
j_gene: TRBJ1-1

CDR3aa: CASSPPKGSGANVLTF
CDR3nt: TGTGCCAGCTCACCCCCTAAGGGGTCCGGGGCCAACGTCCTGACTTTC
abundance: .
v_gene: TRBV18
d_gene: .
j_gene: TRBJ2-6

CDR3aa: CASSLVGGASNEQFF
CDR3nt: TGTGCCAGCAGCTTGGTAGGCGGGGCCTCCAATGAGCAGTTCTTC
abundance: .
v_gene: TRBV5-6
d_gene: .
j_gene: TRBJ2-1

CDR3aa: CASSGQTYEQYF
CDR3nt: TGTGCCAGCAGCGGACAGACCTACGAGCAGTACTTC
abundance: few
v_gene: TRBV7-9
d_gene: .
j_gene: TRBJ2-7

CDR3aa: CASSSGAGGTDTQYF
CDR3nt: TGTGCCAGCAGCTCGGGAGCGGGTGGCACAGATACGCAGTATTTT
abundance: .
v_gene: TRBV7-3
d_gene: .
j_gene: TRBJ2-3

CDR3aa: CASLRDGSSYNEQFF
CDR3nt: TGTGCCAGCTTGAGGGACGGGAGCTCCTACAATGAGCAGTTCTTC
abundance: .
v_gene: TRBV6-5
d_gene: .
j_gene: TRBJ2-1

CDR3aa: CASSLDSNYGYTF
CDR3nt: TGTGCCAGCAGCTTAGACTCTAACTATGGCTACACCTTC
abundance: .
v_gene: TRBV5-4
d_gene: .
j_gene: TRBJ1-2

CDR3aa: CARSWVTGVDTEAFF
CDR3nt: TGTGCCAGAAGCTGGGTGACAGGGGTGGACACTGAAGCTTTCTTT
abundance: once
v_gene: TRBV5-3
d_gene: TRBD1
j_gene: TRBJ1-1

CDR3aa: CASSPHKGLSQPQHF
CDR3nt: TGTGCCAGTAGTCCCCATAAGGGGTTGAGTCAGCCCCAGCATTTT
abundance: .
v_gene: TRBV19
d_gene: .
j_gene: TRBJ1-5

CDR3aa: CASSPRTGRNTEAFF
CDR3nt: TGTGCCAGCAGTCCGCGGACAGGGAGGAACACTGAAGCTTTCTTT
abundance: .
v_gene: TRBV2
d_gene: TRBD1
j_gene: TRBJ1-1

CDR3aa: CATSTTGSNQPQHF
CDR3nt: TGTGCCACCAGCACGACAGGGAGCAATCAGCCCCAGCATTTT
abundance: .
v_gene: TRBV15
d_gene: TRBD1
j_gene: TRBJ1-5

CDR3aa: CASSLQTGVEQYF
CDR3nt: TGCGCCAGCAGCCTTCAGACAGGGGTCGAGCAGTACTTC
abundance: .
v_gene: TRBV5-1
d_gene: TRBD1
j_gene: TRBJ2-7

CDR3aa: CASSRLDRVNTEAFF
CDR3nt: TGCGCCAGCAGCCGACTTGACAGGGTGAACACTGAAGCTTTCTTT
abundance: .
v_gene: TRBV4-1
d_gene: TRBD1
j_gene: TRBJ1-1

CDR3aa: CASSLERDRVNEQYF
CDR3nt: TGTGCCAGCAGCTTAGAACGGGACAGGGTTAACGAGCAGTACTTC
abundance: .
v_gene: TRBV13
d_gene: TRBD1
j_gene: TRBJ2-7

CDR3aa: CASSPAGIGNTEAFF
CDR3nt: TGTGCCAGCAGTCCCGCGGGGATAGGGAACACTGAAGCTTTCTTT
abundance: .
v_gene: TRBV28
d_gene: .
j_gene: TRBJ1-1

CDR3aa: CASSQVSPRVRGTYEQYF
CDR3nt: TGTGCCAGCAGCCAAGTTTCCCCCAGGGTAAGGGGAACCTACGAGCAGTACTTC
abundance: .
v_gene: TRBV3-1/TRBV3-2
d_gene: .
j_gene: TRBJ2-7

CDR3aa: CASTPTGAGELFF
CDR3nt: TGTGCCAGCACCCCGACAGGGGCCGGGGAGCTGTTTTTT
abundance: few
v_gene: TRBV6-5
d_gene: TRBD1
j_gene: TRBJ2-2

CDR3aa: CASSRGGELFF
CDR3nt: TGTGCCAGCAGCCGAGGAGGGGAGCTGTTTTTT
abundance: .
v_gene: TRBV12-3/TRBV12-4
d_gene: .
j_gene: TRBJ2-2

CDR3aa: CASSPSDRNYEQYF
CDR3nt: TGCGCCAGCAGCCCCAGCGACAGGAACTACGAGCAGTACTTC
abundance: .
v_gene: TRBV5-1
d_gene: .
j_gene: TRBJ2-7

CDR3aa: CASSVGAATNYGYTF
CDR3nt: TGTGCCAGCAGCGTAGGGGCAGCTACTAACTATGGCTACACCTTC
abundance: .
v_gene: TRBV9
d_gene: .
j_gene: TRBJ1-2